This passage covers 26 T cell receptor beta chains from one sample sequenced in a study of beta chain features in type 1 diabetes. Their specific antigens are unknown. cDNA synthesis used the whole RNA isolate, giving expressed TCRB sequences. Only in-frame clones appear in the TCRdb table, and some are missing; sequencing was by immunoSEQ multiplex PCR. The sample has around 710,000 clones; roughly 12% are singletons. Findings and limits, study-wide: Among patients with Type 1 diabetes, TCRB CDR3s were moderately but significantly shorter in every one of the four CD4+ subsets.

What was sequenced was naive CD4+ T cells from blood. All receptors come from a man under 40 with type 1 diabetes.

This clone has ten or more counts. The chain links TRBV30 to TRBJ2-7; 7 bases line up with TRBD1. This CDR3 comprises 13 residues. V dropped 2 bases and J dropped 4; count of bases not matched to a gene: 5. CDR1 is GTSNPN, CDR2 SVGIG, per germline (reference sequence). CDR3 sequence (DNA): TGTGCCTGGAGTCTCCTACAGGGGTACGAGCAGTACTTC. Translating it yields CAWSLLQGYEQYF.

The chain employs TRBV7-2 and TRBJ2-1; 8 bases line up with TRBD1. In germline, CDR1 is SGHTA, CDR2 FQGNSA. J gave up 4 bases and V 5 bases, and 7 bases lay outside the gene matches. The CDR3 has 15 residues. CDR3 residues: CASSVGQGLYNEQFF. The CDR3 DNA reads TGTGCCAGCAGCGTTGGACAGGGTCTGTACAATGAGCAGTTCTTC. The whole variable domain, remainder taken from reference TRBV7-2 and TRBJ2-1, is GAGVSQSPSNKVTEKGKDVELRCDPISGHTALYWYRQSLGQGLEFLIYFQGNSAPDKSGLPSDRFSAERTGGSVSTLTIQRTQQEDSAVYLCASSVGQGLYNEQFFGPGTRLTVL.

This clone came up a few times. The rearrangement links TRBV7-9 to TRBJ1-6; 8 nucleotides align to TRBD1. V was clipped by 0 bases and J by 10 bases; unmatched bases: 2. The germline V gene has CDR1 SEHNR and CDR2 FQNEAQ (reference sequence). This CDR3 region has 14 residues. DNA for the CDR3: TGTGCCAGCAGCTTAGCTGGACAGGGATCACCCCTCCACTTT. Amino acids: CASSLAGQGSPLHF. Full variable domain (outside the CDR3, taken from reference TRBV7-9 and TRBJ1-6): DTGVSQNPRHKITKRGQNVTFRCDPISEHNRLYWYRQTLGQGPEFLTYFQNEAQLEKSRLLSDRFSAERPKGSFSTLEIQRTEQGDSAMYLCASSLAGQGSPLHFGNGTRLTVT.

The chain carries TRBV5-1 and TRBJ1-1; the D is unclear. Trimming removed 7 bases from V and 1 base from J, with 11 bases in between. CDR3 size: 13 residues. Germline CDR1 SGHRS, CDR2 YFSETQ. The DNA of the CDR3 is TGCGCCAGCTTTGACATTGGGAACACTGAAGCTTTCTTT. This encodes CASFDIGNTEAFF.

The genes are TRBV28 and TRBJ1-2, with 7 nucleotides matching TRBD1. The germline CDR1 and CDR2 sequences are MDHEN and SYDVKM. Trimming at V came to 7 bases and at J to 4 bases, leaving 6 bases not matched to a gene. This CDR3 region has 13 residues. CDR3 in amino acids: CASKSGGSYGYTF. For the CDR3, the DNA is TGTGCCAGCAAGTCAGGGGGTAGCTATGGCTACACCTTC.

CDR3 amino acids: CASSQDSGGAWADTQYF. CDR3 nucleotides: TGCGCCAGCAGCCAAGATAGCGGGGGGGCCTGGGCAGATACGCAGTATTTT. This chain joins TRBV4-3 and TRBJ2-3; 11 bases agree with TRBD2. V lost 0 bases to trimming and J lost 4 bases; unmatched junction nucleotides: 6. CDR1 is LGHNA and CDR2 is YSLEER in the germline V gene. The CDR3 length is 17 residues.

V usage is TRBV7-2 and J usage is TRBJ2-7; 9 nucleotides match TRBD1. The CDR3 has 15 residues. The V and J ends lost 0 bases and 3 bases, in that order; junction bases with no gene match: 3. Germline V lookup: CDR1 SGHTA, CDR2 FQGNSA. The CDR3 DNA follows: TGTGCCAGCAGCTTAGCGGGACAGGGACACTACGAGCAGTACTTC. It yields the protein CASSLAGQGHYEQYF.

The chain is built from TRBV18 and TRBJ2-7, with D perhaps TRBD1 (5 bases). Trimming shortened V by 5 bases and J by 1 base, and 9 bases separated the two germline ends. Germline V gene sequence: CDR1 KGHSH, CDR2 LQKENI. The CDR3 extends over 13 amino acids. CDR3 region: CASSEQESYEQYF. CDR3 sequence (DNA): TGTGCCAGCTCAGAACAGGAGTCCTACGAGCAGTACTTC.

This clone was observed a handful of times. The J gene is TRBJ1-2, the V gene TRBV28; maybe TRBD1 (6 bases). Germline values: CDR1 MDHEN, CDR2 SYDVKM. V shed 4 bases and J shed 3 bases, with 18 bases lying between them. CDR3 length: 16 amino acids. CDR3 residues: CASSSTPWGRDYGYTF. The CDR3 DNA reads as TGTGCCAGCAGTTCTACCCCATGGGGGCGCGACTATGGCTACACCTTC.

The V and J genes are TRBV4-3 and TRBJ1-3; maybe TRBD1 (5 bases). CDR1 and CDR2 from the germline V gene are LGHNA and YSLEER. Trimming removed 0 bases from V and 2 bases from J, with 8 bases in between. This CDR3 is 15 amino acids long. CDR3 DNA: TGCGCCAGCAGCCAAGACGGGACCACTGGAAACACCATATATTTT. This sequence encodes CASSQDGTTGNTIYF.

This clone was counted only a few times. The rearrangement joins TRBV30 to TRBJ1-5; 9 positions agree with TRBD1. Per the germline V gene, CDR1 is GTSNPN and CDR2 is SVGIG (reference sequence). The length of the CDR3 is 13 residues. The V segment lost 5 bases and the J segment 6 bases; nucleotides outside the gene matches: 5. CDR3 loop: CAWRTGEGQPQHF. DNA for the CDR3: TGTGCCTGGCGGACAGGGGAGGGTCAGCCCCAGCATTTT.

This clone has a handful of counts. The chain combines TRBV7-2 with TRBJ2-7, with 7 bases aligning to TRBD1. From germline, CDR1 is SGHTA and CDR2 FQGNSA. The junction had 12 bases not matched to a gene; V was cut back by 0 bases and J by 7 bases. The CDR3 has 16 residues. The CDR3 here is CASSLAWTGQSWEQYF. Here the CDR3 DNA reads TGTGCCAGCAGCTTAGCCTGGACAGGCCAATCGTGGGAGCAGTACTTC.

The rearrangement uses TRBV27 and TRBJ2-3, with no clear D. The CDR3 runs 15 residues. The germline gives CDR1 MNHEY, CDR2 SMNVEV (reference sequence). Trimming left V 6 bases short and J 2 bases short, with 15 bases between. This chain's CDR3 is CASRRPTFHTDTQYF. In DNA form, the CDR3 reads TGTGCCAGCAGACGACCGACCTTTCACACAGATACGCAGTATTTT.

The V call is TRBV25-1, the J call TRBJ2-7, with D possibly being TRBD1 or TRBD2 (5 bases each). V lost 2 bases and J lost 3, with 14 bases in between. The CDR3 sequence is 15 residues long. Germline loops: CDR1 MGHDK, CDR2 SYGVNS. CDR3 region: CASSERGATGYEQYF. DNA for the CDR3: TGTGCCAGCAGTGAAAGAGGGGCCACCGGCTACGAGCAGTACTTC.

The chain recombines TRBV4-1 with TRBJ1-1, with a possible D match to TRBD1 (5 bases). V was trimmed by 5 bases and J by 3 bases, leaving 19 bases between them. This CDR3 has 16 residues. Germline V gives CDR1 MGHRA, CDR2 YSYEKL. CDR3 bases: TGCGCCAGCAGCTCCACAAAGACAGTAGTCGACACTGAAGCTTTCTTT. It specifies CASSSTKTVVDTEAFF.

A few counts support this clone. V and J are TRBV7-9 and TRBJ1-1, with D unclear. This CDR3 spans 15 amino acids. CDR1 SEHNR and CDR2 FQNEAQ come from the germline V gene (reference sequence). V lost 0 bases, J lost 0 bases, and 8 bases lay in between. CDR3 DNA sequence: TGTGCCAGCAGCTTAGCGAATAGGCTGAACACTGAAGCTTTCTTT. Translation: CASSLANRLNTEAFF.

There are a few counts of this clone. This CDR3 is CASGWYGGQATEAFF. CDR3 nucleotides: TGTGCTAGTGGTTGGTACGGGGGCCAGGCCACTGAAGCTTTCTTT. The chain is built from TRBV12-5 and TRBJ1-1, with D tentatively TRBD1 (6 bases). Germline V lookup: CDR1 LGHNT, CDR2 FRNRAP. Trimming shortened V by 4 bases and J by 4 bases, and 16 bases separated the two germline ends. The CDR3 runs 15 residues.

The J gene is TRBJ1-2, the V gene TRBV10-3; D gene ambiguous. Germline CDR1 reads ENHRY; CDR2 reads SYGVKD. V lost 3 bases and J lost 2, with 13 bases in between. This CDR3 contains 15 residues. The CDR3 DNA sequence: TGTGCCATCAGTGAAGACCGGGAATGGAACTATGGCTACACCTTC. This encodes CAISEDREWNYGYTF.

This chain joins TRBV29-1 and TRBJ2-6, with D unclear. The germline V and J ends were trimmed by 5 bases and 0 bases, with 5 bases remaining between them. The CDR3 runs 13 residues. In germline, CDR1 is SQVTM, CDR2 ANQGSEA. The CDR3 DNA sequence: TGCAGCGTTCTACACTCTGGGGCCAACGTCCTGACTTTC. The encoded protein is CSVLHSGANVLTF.

In this sample, this clone turned up a few times. At the DNA level, this CDR3 is encoded by other sequences in the same sample as well. The V and J genes are TRBV14 and TRBJ1-4; 9 bases line up with TRBD1. The CDR3 has 14 amino acids. V shed 4 bases and J 5 bases; nucleotides not matched to a gene: 2. Germline V lookup: CDR1 SGHDN, CDR2 FVKESK. The CDR3 region is CASSPGTGNEKLFF. For the CDR3, the DNA is TGTGCCAGCAGCCCTGGGACAGGGAATGAAAAACTGTTTTTT.

This clone occurred a few times. The chain joins TRBV9 to TRBJ2-3; either TRBD1 or TRBD2 may supply D (6 bases each). Germline CDR1 is SGDLS and CDR2 is YYNGEE. The CDR3 totals 18 residues. The V gene lost 3 bases and the J gene lost 0 bases, with 20 bases spanning the gap. The CDR3 loop reads CASSGPQPEGGSTDTQYF. The CDR3, as DNA: TGTGCCAGCAGCGGTCCTCAGCCCGAGGGGGGAAGCACAGATACGCAGTATTTT.

This clone turned up a few times. The chain carries TRBV14 and TRBJ2-7; the D gene is possibly TRBD1 (5 bases). The germline CDR1 and CDR2 sequences are SGHDN and FVKESK. V shed 1 base and J shed 0 bases, with 13 bases lying between them. The CDR3 runs 16 residues. DNA for the CDR3: TGTGCCAGCAGCCAAGCTGCAGGGTGGACCTCCTACGAGCAGTACTTC. It encodes CASSQAAGWTSYEQYF.

J is TRBJ1-1 and V is TRBV27; the D is unclear. The germline V gene encodes CDR1 MNHEY and CDR2 SMNVEV (reference sequence). The CDR3 sequence is 14 residues long. With 3 bases removed from V and 5 bases from J, the gap between germline ends came to 13 bases. CDR3 residues: CASSFVMGITEAFF. In nucleotides, the CDR3 is TGTGCCAGCAGTTTCGTGATGGGGATTACTGAAGCTTTCTTT.

The chain is built from TRBV28 and TRBJ1-4, with TRBD1 matching over 10 bases. CDR3 length: 15 amino acids. Losses at the gene ends were 2 bases for V and 6 bases for J; bases not matched to a gene: 3. In germline, CDR1 is MDHEN, CDR2 SYDVKM. DNA of the CDR3: TGTGCCAGCAGTTTAAGACAGGGGGCTCATGAAAAACTGTTTTTT. The encoded protein is CASSLRQGAHEKLFF. Combining the CDR3 with reference TRBV28 and TRBJ1-4 gives the whole variable domain DVKVTQSSRYLVKRTGEKVFLECVQDMDHENMFWYRQDPGLGLRLIYFSYDVKMKEKGDIPEGYSVSREKKERFSLILESASTNQTSMYLCASSLRQGAHEKLFFGSGTQLSVL.

The chain carries TRBV7-9 and TRBJ2-6, with D unresolved. V was clipped by 3 bases and J by 2 bases, with 5 bases between them. Looked up from germline, CDR1 is SEHNR and CDR2 is FQNEAQ (reference sequence). The CDR3 spans 14 residues. Here the CDR3 reads CASSFLTGANVLTF. The CDR3 DNA sequence: TGTGCCAGCAGCTTCTTGACTGGGGCCAACGTCCTGACTTTC.

This clone has only a few counts. The chain couples TRBV7-2 to TRBJ2-7; 7 bases are a match to TRBD1. J lost 7 bases, V lost 5 bases, and 14 bases had no gene match. The CDR3 runs 15 residues. The germline V gene has CDR1 SGHTA and CDR2 FQGNSA. This CDR3 is CASSQPGQLGLEQYF. CDR3 in DNA: TGTGCCAGCAGCCAGCCGGGACAGTTAGGATTGGAGCAGTACTTC. Full variable domain (missing parts from reference TRBV7-2 and TRBJ2-7): GAGVSQSPSNKVTEKGKDVELRCDPISGHTALYWYRQSLGQGLEFLIYFQGNSAPDKSGLPSDRFSAERTGGSVSTLTIQRTQQEDSAVYLCASSQPGQLGLEQYFGPGTRLTVT.